Shown below are 10 T cell receptor beta chains from a single sample sequenced in a study of blood T cells in healthy people across ages. Then a second PCR, running roughly 7 to 11 cycles, was carried out with a sample-barcoded 5' primer and a J-beta primer mix. Using its own MiXCR run on the 5' RACE reads, TCRdb lists one record per CDR3 protein. The repertoire holds approximately 800,000 distinct CDR3 sequences, 25% to 30% seen once, with approximately 2.9% in the top ten. The sample was also reused in another study, on T cells of mothers and their children.

The material sequenced was blood. These receptor sequences come from a boy aged 5 to 17 in good health.

There are a few counts of this clonotype. The chain employs TRBV29-1 and TRBJ1-2, with a tentative D call TRBD1 (6 bases). Trimming removed 3 bases from V and 5 bases from J, with 13 bases in between. The CDR3 loop spans 13 amino acids. Germline V CDR1 and CDR2: SQVTM, ANQGSEA. CDR3 loop: CSVDGGATYGYTF. The CDR3 DNA follows: TGCAGCGTTGATGGGGGGGCAACGTATGGCTACACCTTC.

The rearrangement joins TRBV2 to TRBJ1-3; no firm D call. This CDR3 is 16 amino acids long. V was cut by 0 bases and J by 0 bases, with 9 bases left in between. Looked up from germline, CDR1 is SNHLY and CDR2 is FYNNEI. CDR3 amino acids: CASSEAELASGNTIYF. The CDR3 DNA follows: TGTGCCAGCAGTGAAGCAGAGTTAGCCTCTGGAAACACCATATATTTT.

The genes are TRBV12-3 or TRBV12-4 and TRBJ1-6; 7 bases fit TRBD1. V shed 7 bases and J 6 bases; nucleotides not matched to a gene: 12. CDR3 length: 16 residues. The CDR3, as DNA: TGTGCCAGCAAAGATCTTCCGGGACAGTTTAATTCACCCCTCCACTTT. Translating it yields CASKDLPGQFNSPLHF.

Points on this clonotype: The conserved closing phenylalanine or tryptophan is absent in this CDR3, likely reflecting a read error. The gene calls are TRBV7-3 and TRBJ2-1; D is undetermined. The germline gives CDR1 SGHTA, CDR2 FQGTGA. V lost 3 bases and J lost 6, with 15 bases in between. This CDR3 region has 15 residues. This CDR3 is CASSFDPLVGNEQFL. Here the CDR3 DNA reads TGTGCCAGCAGCTTTGACCCCCTGGTCGGCAATGAGCAGTTCCTC.

This clonotype has just a few counts. The chain uses TRBV28 and TRBJ2-7; D possibly corresponds to TRBD2 (5 bases). Germline V gene data show CDR1 as MDHEN and CDR2 as SYDVKM. The CDR3 has 15 amino acids. Trimming left V 6 bases short and J 3 bases short, with 18 bases between. This chain's CDR3 is CASRTTDDINYEQYF. CDR3 DNA sequence: TGTGCCAGCAGGACTACCGACGACATAAACTACGAGCAGTACTTC.

There are a few counts of this clonotype. The rearrangement joins TRBV12-3 or TRBV12-4 to TRBJ2-3; perhaps TRBD2 as D (5 bases). The CDR3 is 12 residues long. V lost 7 bases and J lost 10, with 15 bases in between. The CDR3 sequence is CASTAGVVAQYF. Written as DNA, the CDR3 is TGTGCCAGCACCGCCGGGGTGGTTGCGCAGTATTTT.

This clonotype was recorded a few times. The chain has TRBV20-1 and TRBJ2-1; TRBD2 matches 7 bases. The end of the DNA is better explained by TRBJ2-5, so the J call may be wrong. Germline V CDR1 and CDR2: DFQATT, SNEGSKA (reference sequence). The CDR3 totals 14 residues. CDR3 coding DNA: TGCAGTGCTGCTGGGGGGGTTTTCGGGGAGACCCAGTACTTC. It codes for CSAAGGVFGETQYF.

Points on this clonotype: Mismatch with germline at one junction end may stem from a read error. CDR3 sequence reads: CASSDLPGNAIYF. The DNA for the CDR3 is TGTGCCAGCAGTGACCTCCCTGGAAACGCCATATATTTT. V and J are TRBV6-5 and TRBJ1-3; D ambiguous. Germline CDR1 and CDR2: MNHEY and SVGAGI. The CDR3 covers 13 residues.

The chain employs TRBV4-1 and TRBJ1-4; TRBD1 agrees at 9 bases. Unmatched junction bases numbered 10, after V lost 6 bases and J lost 8 bases. This CDR3 spans 15 amino acids. Germline CDR1 reads MGHRA; CDR2 reads YSYEKL. The CDR3, as DNA: TGCGCCAGCAGGGATACGGGACAGGGAGACGAAAAACTGTTTTTT. Translating it yields CASRDTGQGDEKLFF.

This clonotype has more than one count but fewer than ten. This chain connects TRBV3-1 to TRBJ2-7; 8 bases match TRBD1. V shed 2 bases and J 2 bases; nucleotides not matched to a gene: 14. Germline assignment: CDR1 LGHDT and CDR2 YNNKEL (reference sequence). The CDR3 spans 18 residues. The CDR3 nucleotides read TGTGCCAGCAGCCAAACTCCTAGGGGGACAGGACTAACCTACGAGCAGTACTTC. Translating it yields CASSQTPRGTGLTYEQYF.